This T cell receptor beta chain was observed in a study of cytotoxic CD8 clonotypes in ibrutinib-treated CLL. This CDR3 has 15 residues. V dropped 4 bases and J dropped 6 bases, with 16 bases sitting between them. Germline V CDR1 and CDR2: SGHDT, YYEEEE. The table came from immunoSEQ multiplex PCR; TCRdb's copy has only in-frame clones and leaves some out. Found here are about 140,000 clones, 70% to 90% of them singletons; the top ten hold 7.5% to 8%. The sequence came from a human donor with chronic lymphocytic leukemia. Specimen: PBMCs, collected after 36 months of ibrutinib treatment. V gene TRBV5-6 combines with J gene TRBJ1-4; possibly TRBD1 for D (6 bases). The CDR3 bases are TGTGCCAGCAGCCTACAGGGTACGATGTATGAAAAACTGTTTTTT. It is translated as CASSLQGTMYEKLFF.